This note documents a single T cell receptor (beta chain) sequence. Its antigen is not known. The PCR used 60 Vbeta and 13 Jbeta primers. Using immunoSEQ multiplex PCR, the repertoire was profiled, and TCRdb retains in-frame clones only, with some absent. The data show about 180,000 clones, about 85% seen once. These data belong to a study of cytomegalovirus exposure and HLA in healthy donors. Study-wide results and caveats: Earlier analysis found most TCR beta V segments productive about 87% or about 30% of the time. After further analysis at a later stage, roughly 16,000 TCR beta sequences were associated with HLA alleles at 0.05 false discovery rate.

The donors were healthy bone marrow donors. This CDR3 comprises 14 residues. Germline CDR1 and CDR2: SGDLS and YYNGEE. V was pared by 4 bases and J by 8 bases, with 10 bases of the junction left unmatched. Sequencing input: PBMCs. The chain is built from TRBV9 and TRBJ1-1; 8 bases agree with TRBD1. This TCR was sampled from a girl aged 5-17 years in good health and CMV-seropositive. The CDR3 sequence: CASSIAGTGTEAFF. In nucleotides, the CDR3 is TGTGCCAGCAGCATTGCCGGGACAGGTACAGAAGCTTTCTTT.